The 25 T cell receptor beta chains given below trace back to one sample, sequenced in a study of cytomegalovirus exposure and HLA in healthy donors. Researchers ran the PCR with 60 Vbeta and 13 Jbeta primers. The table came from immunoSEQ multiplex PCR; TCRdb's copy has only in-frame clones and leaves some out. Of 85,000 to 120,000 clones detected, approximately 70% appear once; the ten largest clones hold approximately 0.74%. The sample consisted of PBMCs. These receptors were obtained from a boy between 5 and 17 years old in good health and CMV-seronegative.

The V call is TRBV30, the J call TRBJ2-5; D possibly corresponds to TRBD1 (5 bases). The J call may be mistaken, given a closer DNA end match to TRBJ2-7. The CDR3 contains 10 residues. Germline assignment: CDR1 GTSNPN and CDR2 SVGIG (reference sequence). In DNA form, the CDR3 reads TGTGCCTGGCAGGGTGGCGAGCAGTACTTC. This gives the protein CAWQGGEQYF.

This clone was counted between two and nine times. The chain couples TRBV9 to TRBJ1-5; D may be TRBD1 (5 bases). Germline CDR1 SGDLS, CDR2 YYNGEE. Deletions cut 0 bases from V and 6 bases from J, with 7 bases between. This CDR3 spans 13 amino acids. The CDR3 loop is CASSVATGQPQHF. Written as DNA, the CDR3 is TGTGCCAGCAGCGTAGCTACAGGTCAGCCCCAGCATTTT.

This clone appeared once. The CDR3 bases are TGTGCCAGCAGTGGATCCTGGGAGGGGGATGAGCAGTTCTTC. It is translated as CASSGSWEGDEQFF. The chain links TRBV2 to TRBJ2-1; D possibly corresponds to TRBD2 (7 bases). V lost 4 bases, J lost 8 bases, and 15 bases lay in between. Per germline, CDR1 SNHLY and CDR2 FYNNEI. This CDR3 is built from 14 residues.

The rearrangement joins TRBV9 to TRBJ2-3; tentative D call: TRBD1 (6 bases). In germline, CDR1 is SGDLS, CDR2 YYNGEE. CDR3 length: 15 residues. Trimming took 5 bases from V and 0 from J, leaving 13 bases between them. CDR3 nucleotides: TGTGCCAGCAGTGCAGGGGTAGTCAGCACAGATACGCAGTATTTT. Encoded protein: CASSAGVVSTDTQYF.

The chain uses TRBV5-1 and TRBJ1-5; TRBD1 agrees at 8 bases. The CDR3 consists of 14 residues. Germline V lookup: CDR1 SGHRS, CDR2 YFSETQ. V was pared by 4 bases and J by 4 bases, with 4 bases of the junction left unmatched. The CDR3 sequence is CASSMGQENQPQHF. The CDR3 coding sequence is TGCGCCAGCAGCATGGGACAGGAGAATCAGCCCCAGCATTTT.

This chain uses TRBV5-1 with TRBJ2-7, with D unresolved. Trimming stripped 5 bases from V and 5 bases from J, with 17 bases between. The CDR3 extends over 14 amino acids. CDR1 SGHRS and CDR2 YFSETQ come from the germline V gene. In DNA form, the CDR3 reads TGCGCCAGCAGTTCCGACGGGTCCACCCACGAGCAGTACTTC. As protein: CASSSDGSTHEQYF. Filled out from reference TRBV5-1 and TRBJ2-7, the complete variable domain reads KAGVTQTPRYLIKTRGQQVTLSCSPISGHRSVSWYQQTPGQGLQFLFEYFSETQRNKGNFPGRFSGRQFSNSRSEMNVSTLELGDSALYLCASSSDGSTHEQYFGPGTRLTVT.

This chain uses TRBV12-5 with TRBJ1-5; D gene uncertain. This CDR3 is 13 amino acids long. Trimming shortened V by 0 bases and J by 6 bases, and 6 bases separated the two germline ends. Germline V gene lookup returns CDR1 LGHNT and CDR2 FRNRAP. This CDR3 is CASGLVLAQPQHF. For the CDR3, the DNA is TGTGCTAGTGGTTTGGTATTGGCTCAGCCCCAGCATTTT.

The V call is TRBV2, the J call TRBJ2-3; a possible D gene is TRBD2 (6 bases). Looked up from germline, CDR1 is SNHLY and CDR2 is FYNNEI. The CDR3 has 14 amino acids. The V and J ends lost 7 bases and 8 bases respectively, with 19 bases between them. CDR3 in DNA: TGTGCCAGCAAAGATCAAAACGGAGGGCTTACGCAGTATTTT. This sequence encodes CASKDQNGGLTQYF.

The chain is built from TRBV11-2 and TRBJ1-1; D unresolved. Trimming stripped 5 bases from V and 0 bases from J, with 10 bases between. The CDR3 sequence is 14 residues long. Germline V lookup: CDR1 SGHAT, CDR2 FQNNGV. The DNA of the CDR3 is TGTGCCAGCAGCCCCCAGTGGCTGAACACTGAAGCTTTCTTT. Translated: CASSPQWLNTEAFF.

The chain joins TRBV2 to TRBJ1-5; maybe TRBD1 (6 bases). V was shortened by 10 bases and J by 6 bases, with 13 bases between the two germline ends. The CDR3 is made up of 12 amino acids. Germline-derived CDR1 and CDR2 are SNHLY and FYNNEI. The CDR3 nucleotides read TGTGCCACCCGGACAGACAGTCAGCCCCAGCATTTT. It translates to CATRTDSQPQHF.

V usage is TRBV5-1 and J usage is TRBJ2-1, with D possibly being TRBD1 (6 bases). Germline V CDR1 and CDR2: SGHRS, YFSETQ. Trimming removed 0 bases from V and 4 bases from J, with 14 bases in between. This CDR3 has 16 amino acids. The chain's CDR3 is CASSLGGRGVYNEQFF. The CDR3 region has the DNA TGCGCCAGCAGCTTGGGAGGCAGGGGAGTTTACAATGAGCAGTTCTTC. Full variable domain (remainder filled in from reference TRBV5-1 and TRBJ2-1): KAGVTQTPRYLIKTRGQQVTLSCSPISGHRSVSWYQQTPGQGLQFLFEYFSETQRNKGNFPGRFSGRQFSNSRSEMNVSTLELGDSALYLCASSLGGRGVYNEQFFGPGTRLTVL.

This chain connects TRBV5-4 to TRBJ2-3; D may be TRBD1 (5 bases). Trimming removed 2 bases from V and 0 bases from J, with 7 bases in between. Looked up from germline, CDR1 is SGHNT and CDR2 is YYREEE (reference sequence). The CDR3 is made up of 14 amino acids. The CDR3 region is CASSFRQSTDTQYF. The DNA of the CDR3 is TGTGCCAGCAGCTTTCGACAGAGCACAGATACGCAGTATTTT.

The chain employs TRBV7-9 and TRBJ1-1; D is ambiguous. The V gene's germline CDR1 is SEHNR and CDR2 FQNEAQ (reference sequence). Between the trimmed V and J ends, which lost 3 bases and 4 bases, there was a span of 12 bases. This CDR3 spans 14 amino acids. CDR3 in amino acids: CASSFVALGTEAFF. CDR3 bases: TGTGCCAGCAGCTTCGTGGCTCTTGGCACTGAAGCTTTCTTT.

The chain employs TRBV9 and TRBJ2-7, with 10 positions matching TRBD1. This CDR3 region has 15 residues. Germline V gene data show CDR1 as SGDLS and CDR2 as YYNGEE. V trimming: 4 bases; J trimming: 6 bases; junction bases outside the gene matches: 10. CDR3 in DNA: TGTGCCAGCAGCCCTACACCGGGACAGGGGTTCGAGCAGTACTTC. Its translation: CASSPTPGQGFEQYF.

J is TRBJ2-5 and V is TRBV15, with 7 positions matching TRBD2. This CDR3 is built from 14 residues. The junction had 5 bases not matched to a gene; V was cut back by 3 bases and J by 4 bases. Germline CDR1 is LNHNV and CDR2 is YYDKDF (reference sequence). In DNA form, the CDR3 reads TGTGCCACCAGCAGGGGGGGGATAGGAGAGACCCAGTACTTC. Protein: CATSRGGIGETQYF.

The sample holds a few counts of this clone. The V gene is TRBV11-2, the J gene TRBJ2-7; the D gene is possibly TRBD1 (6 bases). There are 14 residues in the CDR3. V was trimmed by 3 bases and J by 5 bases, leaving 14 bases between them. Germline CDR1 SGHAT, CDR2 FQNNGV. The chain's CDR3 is CASSFTQGKDEQYF. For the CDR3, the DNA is TGTGCCAGCAGCTTTACACAGGGAAAGGACGAGCAGTACTTC.

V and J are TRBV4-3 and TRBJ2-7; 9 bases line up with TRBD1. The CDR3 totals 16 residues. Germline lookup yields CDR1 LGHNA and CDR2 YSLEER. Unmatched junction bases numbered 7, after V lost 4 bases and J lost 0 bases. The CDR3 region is CASSPTGTGSSYEQYF. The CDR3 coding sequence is TGCGCCAGCAGCCCCACCGGGACAGGGTCCTCCTACGAGCAGTACTTC.

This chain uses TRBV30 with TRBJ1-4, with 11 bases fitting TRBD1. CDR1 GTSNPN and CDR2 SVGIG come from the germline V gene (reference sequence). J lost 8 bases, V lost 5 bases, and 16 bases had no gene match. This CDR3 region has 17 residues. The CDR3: CAWSFSGTGGASEKLFF. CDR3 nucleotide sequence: TGTGCCTGGTCTTTTTCCGGGACAGGGGGGGCGAGCGAAAAACTGTTTTTT.

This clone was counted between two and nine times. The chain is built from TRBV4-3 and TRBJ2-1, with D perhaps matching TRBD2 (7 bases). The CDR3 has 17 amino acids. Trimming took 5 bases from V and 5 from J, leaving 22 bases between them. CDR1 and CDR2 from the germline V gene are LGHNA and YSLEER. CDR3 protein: CASSSRGAQREDNEQFF. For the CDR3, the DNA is TGCGCCAGCAGCTCCCGGGGGGCCCAAAGAGAAGACAATGAGCAGTTCTTC.

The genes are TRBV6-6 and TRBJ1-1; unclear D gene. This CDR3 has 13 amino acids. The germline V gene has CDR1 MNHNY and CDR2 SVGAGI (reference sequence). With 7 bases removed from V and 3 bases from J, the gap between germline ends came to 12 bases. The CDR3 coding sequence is TGTGCCAGCATTAATCTGTCGGACACTGAAGCTTTCTTT. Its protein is CASINLSDTEAFF.

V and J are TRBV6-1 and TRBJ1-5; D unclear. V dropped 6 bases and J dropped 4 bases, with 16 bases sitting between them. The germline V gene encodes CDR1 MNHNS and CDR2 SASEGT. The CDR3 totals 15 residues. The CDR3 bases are TGTGCCAGCAGGACGGGCGGGCTTGGGAATCAGCCCCAGCATTTT. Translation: CASRTGGLGNQPQHF.

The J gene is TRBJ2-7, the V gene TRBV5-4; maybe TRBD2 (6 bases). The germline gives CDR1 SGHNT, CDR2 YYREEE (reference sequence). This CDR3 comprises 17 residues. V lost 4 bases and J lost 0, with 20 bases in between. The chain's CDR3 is CASSVLPRAGSSYEQYF. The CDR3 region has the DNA TGTGCCAGCAGCGTCTTGCCTAGGGCGGGGAGCTCCTACGAGCAGTACTTC.

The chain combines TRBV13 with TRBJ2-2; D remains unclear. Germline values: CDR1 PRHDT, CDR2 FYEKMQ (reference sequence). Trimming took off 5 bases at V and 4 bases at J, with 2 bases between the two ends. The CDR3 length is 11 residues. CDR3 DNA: TGTGCCAGCAGCCTCACCGGGGAGCTGTTTTTT. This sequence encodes CASSLTGELFF.

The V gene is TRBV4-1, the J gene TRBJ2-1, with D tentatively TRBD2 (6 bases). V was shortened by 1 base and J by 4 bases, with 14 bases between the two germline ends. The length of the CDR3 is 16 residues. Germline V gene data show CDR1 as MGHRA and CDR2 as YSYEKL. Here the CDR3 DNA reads TGCGCCAGCAGCCAAGCGGTGGTAGCGGCGTACAATGAGCAGTTCTTC. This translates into CASSQAVVAAYNEQFF.

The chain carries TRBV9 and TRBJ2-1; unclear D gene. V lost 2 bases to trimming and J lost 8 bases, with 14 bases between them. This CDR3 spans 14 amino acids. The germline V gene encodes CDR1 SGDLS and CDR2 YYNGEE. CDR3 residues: CASSVDLTRDEQFF. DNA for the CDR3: TGTGCCAGCAGCGTCGATCTGACTCGGGATGAGCAGTTCTTC. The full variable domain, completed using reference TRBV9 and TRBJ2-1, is DSGVTQTPKHLITATGQRVTLRCSPRSGDLSVYWYQQSLDQGLQFLIQYYNGEERAKGNILERFSAQQFPDLHSELNLSSLELGDSALYFCASSVDLTRDEQFFGPGTRLTVL.